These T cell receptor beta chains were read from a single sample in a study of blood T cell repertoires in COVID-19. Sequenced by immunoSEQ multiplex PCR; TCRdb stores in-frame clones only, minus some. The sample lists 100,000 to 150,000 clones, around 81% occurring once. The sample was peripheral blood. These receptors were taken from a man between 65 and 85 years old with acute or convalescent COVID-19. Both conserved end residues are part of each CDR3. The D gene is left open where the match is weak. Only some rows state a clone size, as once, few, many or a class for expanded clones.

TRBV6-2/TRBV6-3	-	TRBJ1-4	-	CASSRPGIATNEKLFF	TGTGCCAGCAGTCGTCCGGGAATTGCAACTAATGAAAAACTGTTTTTT
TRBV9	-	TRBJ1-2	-	CASNKPNAGYTF	TGTGCCAGCAATAAGCCCAACGCTGGCTACACCTTC
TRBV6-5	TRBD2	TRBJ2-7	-	CASDFPGLPRSEQYF	TGTGCCAGCGATTTCCCGGGACTACCCCGATCCGAGCAGTACTTC
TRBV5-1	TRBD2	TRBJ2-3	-	CASSTGNSGGADTQYF	TGCGCCAGCAGCACCGGAAATAGCGGGGGGGCGGATACGCAGTATTTT
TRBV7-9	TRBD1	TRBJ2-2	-	CASSLGQGTNTGELFF	TGTGCCAGCAGCCTGGGACAGGGGACGAACACCGGGGAGCTGTTTTTT
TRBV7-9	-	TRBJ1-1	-	CASSLGLGGTEAFF	TGTGCCAGCAGCCTCGGGCTGGGGGGGACTGAAGCTTTCTTT
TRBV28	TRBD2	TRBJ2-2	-	CAVTSGGITGELFF	TGTGCCGTTACTAGCGGGGGGATTACCGGGGAGCTGTTTTTT
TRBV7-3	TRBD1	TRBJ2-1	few	CASSRDRDNEQFF	TGTGCCAGCAGCCGAGACAGGGACAATGAGCAGTTCTTC
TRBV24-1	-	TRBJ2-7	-	CATSEAGTASGDEQYF	TGTGCCACCAGTGAAGCCGGGACAGCCTCGGGGGACGAGCAGTACTTC
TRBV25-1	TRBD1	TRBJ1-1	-	CASRDGQGLMNTEAFF	TGTGCCAGCAGGGACGGACAGGGATTAATGAACACTGAAGCTTTCTTT
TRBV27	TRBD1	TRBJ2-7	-	CASTKRDRGRSTNTYEQYF	TGTGCCAGCACCAAACGGGACAGGGGGCGATCTACTAATACCTACGAGCAGTACTTC
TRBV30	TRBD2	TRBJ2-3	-	CARGGASTDTQYF	TGTGCCCGGGGAGGGGCTAGCACAGATACGCAGTATTTT
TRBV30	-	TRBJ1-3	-	CAWSPASSGGNTIYF	TGTGCCTGGAGTCCGGCCTCCTCGGGGGGAAACACCATATATTTT
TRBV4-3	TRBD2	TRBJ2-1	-	CASSLQYRTSAYGDEQFF	TGCGCCAGCAGCCTACAATATCGGACTAGCGCATATGGCGATGAGCAGTTCTTC
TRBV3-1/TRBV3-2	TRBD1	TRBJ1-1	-	CASSQGQGVNTEAFF	TGTGCCAGCAGCCAAGGACAGGGGGTGAACACTGAAGCTTTCTTT
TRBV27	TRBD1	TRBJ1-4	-	CASRFRDRDEKLFF	TGTGCCAGTCGATTCCGGGACAGAGATGAAAAACTGTTTTTT
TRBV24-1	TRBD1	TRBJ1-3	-	CATSDPRTGPGNTIYF	TGTGCCACCAGTGACCCCCGGACAGGGCCTGGAAACACCATATATTTT